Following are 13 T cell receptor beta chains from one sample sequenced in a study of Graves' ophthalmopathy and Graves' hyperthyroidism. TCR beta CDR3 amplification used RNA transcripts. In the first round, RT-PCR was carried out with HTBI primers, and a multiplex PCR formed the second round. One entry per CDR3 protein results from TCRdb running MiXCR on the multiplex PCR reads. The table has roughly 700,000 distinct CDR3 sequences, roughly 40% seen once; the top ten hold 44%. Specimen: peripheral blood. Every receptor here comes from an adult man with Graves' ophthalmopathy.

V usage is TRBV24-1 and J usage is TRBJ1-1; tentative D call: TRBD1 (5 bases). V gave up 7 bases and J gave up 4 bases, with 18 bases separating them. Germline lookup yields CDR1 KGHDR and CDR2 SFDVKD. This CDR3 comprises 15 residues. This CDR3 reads CATRIGLRGITEAFF. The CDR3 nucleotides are TGTGCCACCAGGATCGGTCTGAGGGGAATCACTGAAGCTTTCTTT.

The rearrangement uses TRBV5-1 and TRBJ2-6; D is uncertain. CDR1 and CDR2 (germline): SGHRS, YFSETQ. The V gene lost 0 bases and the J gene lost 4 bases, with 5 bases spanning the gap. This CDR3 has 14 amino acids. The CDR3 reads CASSLEPGANVLTF. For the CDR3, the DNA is TGCGCCAGCAGCTTGGAACCAGGGGCCAACGTCCTGACTTTC.

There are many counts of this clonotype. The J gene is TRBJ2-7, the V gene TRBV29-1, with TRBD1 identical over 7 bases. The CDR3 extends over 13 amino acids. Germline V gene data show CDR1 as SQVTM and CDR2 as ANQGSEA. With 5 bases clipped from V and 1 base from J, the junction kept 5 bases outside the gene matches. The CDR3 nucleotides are TGCAGCGTTTATTGGGACAGATCCTACGAGCAGTACTTC. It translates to CSVYWDRSYEQYF.

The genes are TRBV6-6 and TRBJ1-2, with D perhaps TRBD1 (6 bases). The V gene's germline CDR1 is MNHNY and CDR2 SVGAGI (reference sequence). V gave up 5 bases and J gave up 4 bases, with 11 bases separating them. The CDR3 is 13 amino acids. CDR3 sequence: CASSKGVPYGYTF. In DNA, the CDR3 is TGTGCCAGCAGTAAGGGGGTTCCCTATGGCTACACCTTC.

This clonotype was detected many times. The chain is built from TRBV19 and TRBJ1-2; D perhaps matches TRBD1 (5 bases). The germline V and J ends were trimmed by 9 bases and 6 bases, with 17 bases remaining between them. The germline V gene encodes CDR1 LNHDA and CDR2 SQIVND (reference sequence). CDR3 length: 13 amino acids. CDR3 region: CASSGQGWNGYTF. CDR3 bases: TGTGCCAGCTCTGGGCAGGGTTGGAATGGCTACACCTTC.

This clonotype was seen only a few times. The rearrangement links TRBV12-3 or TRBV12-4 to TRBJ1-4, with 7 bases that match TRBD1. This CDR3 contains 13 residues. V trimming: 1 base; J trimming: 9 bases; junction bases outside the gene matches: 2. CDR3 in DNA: TGTGCCAGCAGTTTAGAGGACAGGAAAAAACTGTTTTTT. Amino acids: CASSLEDRKKLFF.

As DNA, the CDR3 is TGTGCCAGCAGCCTCCTACCGGGGGGGACCGGGGAGCTGTTTTTT. It yields the protein CASSLLPGGTGELFF. This chain links TRBV9 with TRBJ2-2, with 8 bases matching TRBD2. The CDR3 length is 15 residues. The V and J ends lost 4 bases and 5 bases, in that order; junction bases with no gene match: 7. Germline CDR1 and CDR2: SGDLS and YYNGEE.

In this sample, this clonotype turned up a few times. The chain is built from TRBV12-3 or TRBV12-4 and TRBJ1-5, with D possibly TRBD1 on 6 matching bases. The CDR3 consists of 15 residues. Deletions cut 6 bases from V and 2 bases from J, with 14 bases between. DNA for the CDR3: TGTGCCAGCAGCCGCCGACAGGCTCGCAATCAGCCCCAGCATTTT. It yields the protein CASSRRQARNQPQHF.

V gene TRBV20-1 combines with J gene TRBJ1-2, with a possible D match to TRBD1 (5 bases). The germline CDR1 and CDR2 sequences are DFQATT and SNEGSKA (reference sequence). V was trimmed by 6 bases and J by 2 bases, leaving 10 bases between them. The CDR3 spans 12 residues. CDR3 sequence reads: CSAQRTNYGYTF. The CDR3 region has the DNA TGCAGTGCCCAAAGGACAAACTATGGCTACACCTTC.

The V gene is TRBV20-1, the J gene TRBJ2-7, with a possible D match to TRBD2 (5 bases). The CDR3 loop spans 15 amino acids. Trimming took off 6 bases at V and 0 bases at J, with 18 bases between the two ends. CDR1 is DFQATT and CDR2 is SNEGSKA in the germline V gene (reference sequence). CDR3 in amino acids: CSAPSSISGSYEQYF. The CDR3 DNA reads TGCAGTGCCCCTAGCAGCATATCCGGCTCCTACGAGCAGTACTTC.

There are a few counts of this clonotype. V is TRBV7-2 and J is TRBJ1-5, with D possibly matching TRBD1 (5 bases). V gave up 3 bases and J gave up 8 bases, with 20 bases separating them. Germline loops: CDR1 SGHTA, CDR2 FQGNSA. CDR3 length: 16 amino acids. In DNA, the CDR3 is TGTGCCAGCAGCTTCGGCCTTCGGGGGTATTCAGAGCCCCAGCATTTT. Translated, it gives CASSFGLRGYSEPQHF.

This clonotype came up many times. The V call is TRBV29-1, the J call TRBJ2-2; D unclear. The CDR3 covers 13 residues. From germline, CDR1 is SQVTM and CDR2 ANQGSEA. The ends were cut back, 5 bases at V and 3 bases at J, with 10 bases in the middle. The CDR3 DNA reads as TGCAGCGTTTTTCCTGGGGACACCGGGGAGCTGTTTTTT. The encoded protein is CSVFPGDTGELFF.

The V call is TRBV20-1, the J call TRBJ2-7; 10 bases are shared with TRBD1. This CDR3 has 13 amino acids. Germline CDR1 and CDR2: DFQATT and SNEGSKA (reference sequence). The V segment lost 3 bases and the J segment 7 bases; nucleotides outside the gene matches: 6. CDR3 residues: CSARGGQGREQYF. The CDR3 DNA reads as TGCAGTGCTAGGGGGGGACAGGGGAGAGAGCAGTACTTC.